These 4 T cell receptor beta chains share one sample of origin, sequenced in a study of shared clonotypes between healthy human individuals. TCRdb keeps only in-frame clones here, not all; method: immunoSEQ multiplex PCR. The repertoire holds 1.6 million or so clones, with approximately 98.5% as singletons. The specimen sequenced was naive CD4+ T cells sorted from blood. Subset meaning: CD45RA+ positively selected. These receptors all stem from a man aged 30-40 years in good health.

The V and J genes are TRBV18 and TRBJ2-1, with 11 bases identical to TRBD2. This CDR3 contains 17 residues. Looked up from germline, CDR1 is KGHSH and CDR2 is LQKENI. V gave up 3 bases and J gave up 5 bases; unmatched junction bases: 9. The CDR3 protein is CASSPETSGISHNEQFF. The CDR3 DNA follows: TGTGCCAGCTCACCGGAGACTAGCGGGATCTCTCACAATGAGCAGTTCTTC.

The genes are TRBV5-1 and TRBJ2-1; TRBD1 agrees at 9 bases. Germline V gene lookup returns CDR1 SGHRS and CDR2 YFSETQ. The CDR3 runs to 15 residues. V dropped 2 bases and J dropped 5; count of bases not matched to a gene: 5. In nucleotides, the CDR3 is TGCGCCAGCAGCTTCCGGGACAGGGTCCACAATGAGCAGTTCTTC. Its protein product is CASSFRDRVHNEQFF.

CDR3 DNA sequence: TGTGCCAGCAGCGTAGAACTGACAGGCGCCCAGCATTTT. Translation gives CASSVELTGAQHF. The rearrangement uses TRBV9 and TRBJ1-5; D may be TRBD1 (6 bases). Germline loops: CDR1 SGDLS, CDR2 YYNGEE. The CDR3 spans 13 residues. The ends were cut back, 0 bases at V and 11 bases at J, with 12 bases in the middle.

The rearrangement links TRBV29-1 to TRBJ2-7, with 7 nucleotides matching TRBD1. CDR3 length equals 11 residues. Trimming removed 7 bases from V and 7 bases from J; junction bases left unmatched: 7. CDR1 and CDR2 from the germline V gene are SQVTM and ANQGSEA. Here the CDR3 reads CSARQGREQYF. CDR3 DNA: TGCAGCGCCCGACAGGGAAGGGAGCAGTACTTC.